Sequencing of this T cell receptor (beta chain) was carried out in a study of shared clonotypes between healthy human individuals. A word on this clone: Its antigen is not known.

This table comes from immunoSEQ multiplex PCR, and its TCRdb copy is limited to in-frame clones, with some not included. The sample consists of around 1.5 million clones, 95% to 99% of them appearing once. Study-wide results and caveats: Tissues were not sampled, only blood, and their repertoires likely differ.

This CDR3 is built from 14 residues. Deletions cut 5 bases from V and 4 bases from J, with 15 bases between. Germline CDR1 and CDR2: LNHNV and YYDKDF (reference sequence). The rearrangement joins TRBV15 to TRBJ2-7; D assignment may be TRBD1 or TRBD2 (5 bases each). This sequence was found in a man aged 30 to 45 in good health. The sample consisted of naive CD4+ T cells sorted from blood. The subset was: CD45RA+ positively selected. CDR3 sequence reads: CATSGYGDGYEQYF. The CDR3 nucleotides read TGTGCCACCAGCGGCTATGGGGACGGGTACGAGCAGTACTTC.